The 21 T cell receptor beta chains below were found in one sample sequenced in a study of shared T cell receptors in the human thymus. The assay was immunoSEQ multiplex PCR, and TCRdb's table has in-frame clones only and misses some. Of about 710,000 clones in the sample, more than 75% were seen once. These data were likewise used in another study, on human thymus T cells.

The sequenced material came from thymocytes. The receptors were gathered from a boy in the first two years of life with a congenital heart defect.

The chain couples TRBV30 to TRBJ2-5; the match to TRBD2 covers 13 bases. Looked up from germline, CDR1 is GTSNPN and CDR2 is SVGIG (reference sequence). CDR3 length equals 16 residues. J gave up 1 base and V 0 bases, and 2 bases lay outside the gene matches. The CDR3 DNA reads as TGTGCCTGGAGTGTACTAGCGGGGGGGCCCCAAGAGACCCAGTACTTC. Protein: CAWSVLAGGPQETQYF.

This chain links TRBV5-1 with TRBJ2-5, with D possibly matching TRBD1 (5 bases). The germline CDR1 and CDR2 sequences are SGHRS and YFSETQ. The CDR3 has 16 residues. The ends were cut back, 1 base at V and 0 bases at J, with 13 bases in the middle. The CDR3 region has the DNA TGCGCCAGCAGCTTGCCAAGTTCAGGGAACCAAGAGACCCAGTACTTC. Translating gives CASSLPSSGNQETQYF.

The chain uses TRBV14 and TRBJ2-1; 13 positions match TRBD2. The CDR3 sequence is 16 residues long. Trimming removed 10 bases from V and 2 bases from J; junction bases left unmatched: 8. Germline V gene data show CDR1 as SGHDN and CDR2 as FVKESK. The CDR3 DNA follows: TGTGCCACCAGGACTAGCGGGGGCGAGACCTACAATGAGCAGTTCTTC. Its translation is CATRTSGGETYNEQFF.

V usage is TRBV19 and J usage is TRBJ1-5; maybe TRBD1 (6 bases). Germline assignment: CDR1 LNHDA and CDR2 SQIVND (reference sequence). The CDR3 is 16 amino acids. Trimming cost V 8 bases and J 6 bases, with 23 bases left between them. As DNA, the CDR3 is TGTGCCAGTCTGAGGACAGTCATCGATGAGGGTCAGCCCCAGCATTTT. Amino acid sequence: CASLRTVIDEGQPQHF.

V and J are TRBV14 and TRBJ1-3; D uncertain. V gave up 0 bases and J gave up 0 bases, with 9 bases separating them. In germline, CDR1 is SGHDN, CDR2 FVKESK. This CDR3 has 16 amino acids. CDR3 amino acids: CASSQDLRGSGNTIYF. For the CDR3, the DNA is TGTGCCAGCAGCCAAGATCTGCGAGGCTCTGGAAACACCATATATTTT. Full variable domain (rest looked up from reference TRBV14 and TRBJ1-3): EAGVTQFPSHSVIEKGQTVTLRCDPISGHDNLYWYRRVMGKEIKFLLHFVKESKQDESGMPNNRFLAERTGGTYSTLKVQPAELEDSGVYFCASSQDLRGSGNTIYFGEGSWLTVV.

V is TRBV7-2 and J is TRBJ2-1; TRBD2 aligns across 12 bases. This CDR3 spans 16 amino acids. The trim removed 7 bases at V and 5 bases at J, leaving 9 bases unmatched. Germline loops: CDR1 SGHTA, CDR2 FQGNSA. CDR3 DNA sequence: TGTGCCAGCAACTCCAGACTAGCGGGAGAACACAATGAGCAGTTCTTC. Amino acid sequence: CASNSRLAGEHNEQFF.

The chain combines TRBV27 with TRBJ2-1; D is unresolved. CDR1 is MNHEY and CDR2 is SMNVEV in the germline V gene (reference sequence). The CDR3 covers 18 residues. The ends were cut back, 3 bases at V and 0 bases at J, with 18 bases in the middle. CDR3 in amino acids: CASSFPWLSESSYNEQFF. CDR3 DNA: TGTGCCAGCAGTTTCCCCTGGTTGTCCGAGAGCTCCTACAATGAGCAGTTCTTC.

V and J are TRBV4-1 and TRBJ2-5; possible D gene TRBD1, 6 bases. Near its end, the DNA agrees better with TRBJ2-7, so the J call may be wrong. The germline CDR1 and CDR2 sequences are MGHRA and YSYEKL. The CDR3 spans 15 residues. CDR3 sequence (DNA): TGCGCCAGCAGCCATGACCCGACAGGACTCTACGAGCAGTACTTC. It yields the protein CASSHDPTGLYEQYF.

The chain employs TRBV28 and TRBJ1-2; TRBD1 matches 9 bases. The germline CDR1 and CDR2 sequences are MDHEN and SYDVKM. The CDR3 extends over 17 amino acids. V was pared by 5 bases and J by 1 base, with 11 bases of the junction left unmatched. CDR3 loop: CASSPRQGVLGNYGYTF. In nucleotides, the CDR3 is TGTGCCAGCAGTCCCAGACAGGGGGTCTTGGGTAACTATGGCTACACCTTC.

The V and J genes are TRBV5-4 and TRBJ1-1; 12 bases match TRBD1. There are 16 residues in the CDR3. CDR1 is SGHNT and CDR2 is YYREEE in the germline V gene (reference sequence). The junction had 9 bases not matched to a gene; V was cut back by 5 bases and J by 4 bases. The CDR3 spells CASRTGQGARGTEAFF. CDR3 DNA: TGTGCCAGCAGGACGGGACAGGGGGCTCGGGGCACTGAAGCTTTCTTT.

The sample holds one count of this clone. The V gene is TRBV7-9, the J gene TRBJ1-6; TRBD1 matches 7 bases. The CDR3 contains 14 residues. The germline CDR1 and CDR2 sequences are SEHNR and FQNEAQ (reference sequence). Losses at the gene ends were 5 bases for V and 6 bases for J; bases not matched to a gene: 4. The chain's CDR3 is CASSPGTVNSPLHF. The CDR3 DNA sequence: TGTGCCAGCAGCCCCGGGACAGTTAATTCACCCCTCCACTTT.

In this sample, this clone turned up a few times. This CDR3 reads CASSQDPGATNEKLFF. In DNA, the CDR3 is TGTGCCAGCAGCCAAGATCCGGGTGCAACTAATGAAAAACTGTTTTTT. The chain employs TRBV14 and TRBJ1-4; D unresolved. Germline CDR1 SGHDN, CDR2 FVKESK. V lost 0 bases and J lost 0, with 8 bases in between. The CDR3 spans 16 residues.

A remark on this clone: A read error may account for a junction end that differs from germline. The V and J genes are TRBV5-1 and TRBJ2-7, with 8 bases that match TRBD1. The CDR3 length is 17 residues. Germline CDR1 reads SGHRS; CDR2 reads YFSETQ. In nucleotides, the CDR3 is TGCGCCAGCAGCCCCACCACGGGACAGGCCAACTCCTACAAGCAGTACTTC. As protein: CASSPTTGQANSYKQYF. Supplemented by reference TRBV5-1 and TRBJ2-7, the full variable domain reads KAGVTQTPRYLIKTRGQQVTLSCSPISGHRSVSWYQQTPGQGLQFLFEYFSETQRNKGNFPGRFSGRQFSNSRSEMNVSTLELGDSALYLCASSPTTGQANSYKQYFGPGTRLTVT.

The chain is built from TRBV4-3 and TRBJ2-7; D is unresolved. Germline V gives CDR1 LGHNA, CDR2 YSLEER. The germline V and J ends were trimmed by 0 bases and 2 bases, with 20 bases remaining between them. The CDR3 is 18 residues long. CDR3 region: CASSQEMTQKSTTYEQYF. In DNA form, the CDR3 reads TGCGCCAGCAGCCAAGAGATGACACAGAAGTCTACAACCTACGAGCAGTACTTC.

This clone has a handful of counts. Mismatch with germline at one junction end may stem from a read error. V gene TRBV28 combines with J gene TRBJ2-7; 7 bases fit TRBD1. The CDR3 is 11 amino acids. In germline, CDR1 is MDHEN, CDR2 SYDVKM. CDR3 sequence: CASSLPGQPLF. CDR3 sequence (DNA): TGTGCCAGCAGTCTGCCGGGACAGCCGCTATTC.

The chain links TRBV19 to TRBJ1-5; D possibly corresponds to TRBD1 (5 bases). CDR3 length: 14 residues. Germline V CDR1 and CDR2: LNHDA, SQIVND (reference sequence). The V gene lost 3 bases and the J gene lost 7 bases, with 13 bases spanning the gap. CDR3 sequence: CASSILDRGQPQHF. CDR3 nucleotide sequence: TGTGCCAGTAGTATTTTAGACAGAGGCCAGCCCCAGCATTTT.

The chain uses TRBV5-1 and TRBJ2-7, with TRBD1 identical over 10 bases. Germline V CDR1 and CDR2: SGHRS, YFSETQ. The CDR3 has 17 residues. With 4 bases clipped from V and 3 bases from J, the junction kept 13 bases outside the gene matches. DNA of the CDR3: TGCGCCAGCAGCCATACCGGGACAGGGGTTTATTTCTACGAGCAGTACTTC. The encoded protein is CASSHTGTGVYFYEQYF.

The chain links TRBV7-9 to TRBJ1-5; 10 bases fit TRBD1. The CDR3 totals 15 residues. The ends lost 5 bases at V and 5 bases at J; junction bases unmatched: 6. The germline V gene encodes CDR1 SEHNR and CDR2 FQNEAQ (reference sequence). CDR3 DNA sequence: TGTGCCAGCAGCCCGTCCGGGACAGGGGATCAGCCCCAGCATTTT. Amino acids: CASSPSGTGDQPQHF.

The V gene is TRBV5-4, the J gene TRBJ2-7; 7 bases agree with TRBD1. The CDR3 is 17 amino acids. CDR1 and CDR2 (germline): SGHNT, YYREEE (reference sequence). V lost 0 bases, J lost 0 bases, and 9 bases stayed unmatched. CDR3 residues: CASSLVSGTVVSYEQYF. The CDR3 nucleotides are TGTGCCAGCAGCTTGGTATCCGGGACAGTGGTCTCCTACGAGCAGTACTTC.

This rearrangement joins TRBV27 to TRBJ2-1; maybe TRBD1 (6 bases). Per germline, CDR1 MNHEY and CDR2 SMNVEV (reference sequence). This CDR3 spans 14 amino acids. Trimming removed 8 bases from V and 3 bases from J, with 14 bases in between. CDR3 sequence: CASGPGVLYNEQFF. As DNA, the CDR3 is TGTGCCAGCGGTCCAGGGGTCCTCTACAATGAGCAGTTCTTC.

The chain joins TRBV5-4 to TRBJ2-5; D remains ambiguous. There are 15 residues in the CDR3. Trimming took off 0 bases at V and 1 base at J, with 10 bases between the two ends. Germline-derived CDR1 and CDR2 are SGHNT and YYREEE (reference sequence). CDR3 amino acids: CASSLVEAGQETQYF. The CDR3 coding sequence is TGTGCCAGCAGCTTGGTAGAGGCTGGCCAAGAGACCCAGTACTTC.